The 25 T cell receptor beta chains listed next were all sequenced from one sample in a study of T cell repertoires in cytomegalovirus infection. From the reads, TCRdb called clonotypes with MiXCR, one entry per CDR3 protein. The data show around 430,000 distinct CDR3 sequences, about 39% seen once. Their target antigens are unknown. Here the sequenced sample was cultured PBMCs, taken from culture after CMV antigen stimulation. The source is a human donor in good health (CMV status not recorded). Some clones in this sample may be carry-over from other donors' samples.

The chain is built from TRBV7-2 and TRBJ2-5; D call uncertain. Germline assignment: CDR1 SGHTA and CDR2 FQGNSA. The ends were cut back, 2 bases at V and 2 bases at J, with 12 bases in the middle. This CDR3 has 15 amino acids. The CDR3 nucleotides are TGTGCCAGCAGCTTACTGCCCTCCGAACAAGAGACCCAGTACTTC. Translating gives CASSLLPSEQETQYF.

The V call is TRBV7-8, the J call TRBJ2-2; D perhaps matches TRBD2 (6 bases). Between the trimmed V and J ends, which lost 3 bases and 4 bases, there was a span of 15 bases. Germline-derived CDR1 and CDR2 are SGHVS and FQNEAQ. The CDR3 contains 16 residues. This CDR3 reads CASSLASLGGTGELFF. DNA for the CDR3: TGTGCCAGCAGCTTGGCTAGCTTGGGGGGCACCGGGGAGCTGTTTTTT. Supplemented by reference TRBV7-8 and TRBJ2-2, the full variable domain reads GAGVSQSPRYKVAKRGQDVALRCDPISGHVSLFWYQQALGQGPEFLTYFQNEAQLDKSGLPSDRFFAERPEGSVSTLKIQRTQQEDSAVYLCASSLASLGGTGELFFGEGSRLTVL.

This clonotype was counted a few times. V usage is TRBV7-2 and J usage is TRBJ1-6; D is ambiguous. This CDR3 region has 13 residues. V lost 8 bases and J 8 bases, leaving 13 bases between the germline ends. CDR1 is SGHTA, CDR2 FQGNSA, per germline. CDR3 region: CASGGRAHSPLHF. The CDR3 region has the DNA TGTGCCAGCGGCGGGCGGGCCCATTCACCCCTCCACTTT.

The chain uses TRBV19 and TRBJ2-3; 9 bases are shared with TRBD2. V gave up 10 bases and J gave up 7 bases; unmatched junction bases: 12. CDR3 length equals 14 residues. Germline assignment: CDR1 LNHDA and CDR2 SQIVND (reference sequence). This CDR3 reads CATTGPSGEYTQYF. CDR3 in DNA: TGTGCCACCACCGGGCCTAGCGGGGAGTATACGCAGTATTTT.

This sequence joins TRBV12-3 or TRBV12-4 and TRBJ1-3; tentative D call: TRBD1 (6 bases). Trimming cost V 7 bases and J 0 bases, with 13 bases left between them. The CDR3 sequence is 15 residues long. The CDR3 loop is CASTTRGASGNTIYF. The CDR3 DNA sequence: TGTGCCAGCACTACCCGGGGGGCCTCTGGAAACACCATATATTTT.

The V call is TRBV6-2 or TRBV6-3, the J call TRBJ2-3; tentative D call: TRBD1 (7 bases). This CDR3 comprises 14 residues. Trimming cost V 5 bases and J 2 bases, with 11 bases left between them. Germline V gene data show CDR1 as MNHEY and CDR2 as SVGEGT. CDR3 DNA: TGTGCCAGCAGTCGCGGGACAGTCACAGATACGCAGTATTTT. Translating gives CASSRGTVTDTQYF.

This clonotype was counted a few times. The chain combines TRBV3-1 with TRBJ2-1; D uncertain. Per germline, CDR1 LGHDT and CDR2 YNNKEL (reference sequence). The CDR3 extends over 16 amino acids. The V end was cut by 0 bases, the J end by 0 bases, with 9 bases between. CDR3 protein: CASSQDLASSYNEQFF. The DNA for the CDR3 is TGTGCCAGCAGCCAAGATTTGGCGAGCTCCTACAATGAGCAGTTCTTC.

CDR3 bases: TGTGCCAGCAGTTTAGACGGGGGCAGCTCACCCCTCCACTTT. It translates to CASSLDGGSSPLHF. This chain links TRBV27 with TRBJ1-6; a weak D match, TRBD1 (6 bases). V lost 2 bases and J 10 bases, leaving 12 bases between the germline ends. Germline CDR1 MNHEY, CDR2 SMNVEV (reference sequence). The CDR3 length is 14 residues.

This clonotype was picked up a small number of times. The chain joins TRBV6-1 to TRBJ1-5, with D unclear. The CDR3 covers 14 residues. V lost 8 bases and J lost 2, with 13 bases in between. The germline CDR1 and CDR2 sequences are MNHNS and SASEGT. For the CDR3, the DNA is TGTGCCAGCGATAACTCGTTGGGCAATCAGCCCCAGCATTTT. This codes for CASDNSLGNQPQHF.

This clonotype has a single count. V usage is TRBV5-5 and J usage is TRBJ2-5; no clear D. There are 14 residues in the CDR3. CDR1 and CDR2 from the germline V gene are SGHKS and YYEKEE (reference sequence). V shed 1 base and J shed 3 bases, with 10 bases lying between them. The DNA of the CDR3 is TGTGCCAGCAGCTTGTCCGGGCTCGAAGAGACCCAGTACTTC. It encodes CASSLSGLEETQYF.

This clonotype was picked up a small number of times. J is TRBJ2-3 and V is TRBV4-3; TRBD2 aligns across 9 bases. Per the germline V gene, CDR1 is LGHNA and CDR2 is YSLEER. CDR3 size: 15 residues. V shed 4 bases and J 2 bases; nucleotides not matched to a gene: 4. CDR3 in DNA: TGCGCCAGCAGCCCTACTAGCGGGTTCACAGATACGCAGTATTTT. It translates to CASSPTSGFTDTQYF.

This chain uses TRBV7-2 with TRBJ1-5; D perhaps matches TRBD1 (5 bases). Germline values: CDR1 SGHTA, CDR2 FQGNSA. Trimming removed 2 bases from V and 2 bases from J, with 10 bases in between. The CDR3 has 15 residues. In DNA, the CDR3 is TGTGCCAGCAGCTTAAGCCGGGACGGCAATCAGCCCCAGCATTTT. Translated: CASSLSRDGNQPQHF.

This sequence joins TRBV6-6 and TRBJ1-2; 10 nucleotides agree with TRBD1. The CDR3 runs 13 residues. V shed 5 bases, J shed 6 bases, and the junction held 3 bases outside the gene matches. Per the germline V gene, CDR1 is MNHNY and CDR2 is SVGAGI (reference sequence). The CDR3 sequence is CASSVGQGDGYTF. The CDR3 DNA sequence: TGTGCCAGCAGTGTCGGACAGGGGGATGGCTACACCTTC.

This clonotype was counted ten times or more. J is TRBJ2-5 and V is TRBV7-8; 9 bases agree with TRBD2. Germline lookup yields CDR1 SGHVS and CDR2 FQNEAQ. The V and J ends lost 7 bases and 4 bases, in that order; junction bases with no gene match: 10. The CDR3 is 15 residues long. As DNA, the CDR3 is TGTGCCAGCACTCAAGCGGGAGGATCTTCAGAGACCCAGTACTTC. Translating gives CASTQAGGSSETQYF.

This clonotype was seen a handful of times. The V and J genes are TRBV7-2 and TRBJ2-7, with 8 bases identical to TRBD2. CDR1 and CDR2 from the germline V gene are SGHTA and FQGNSA. CDR3 length equals 16 residues. V was pared by 5 bases and J by 2 bases, with 11 bases of the junction left unmatched. The CDR3 spells CASSPAAGETPYEQYF. In DNA, the CDR3 is TGTGCCAGCAGCCCCGCAGCGGGAGAGACCCCCTACGAGCAGTACTTC.

This clonotype has ten or more counts. The chain couples TRBV7-2 to TRBJ1-1; D remains unclear. Per germline, CDR1 SGHTA and CDR2 FQGNSA. This CDR3 comprises 11 residues. The V end was cut by 6 bases, the J end by 9 bases, with 11 bases between. The CDR3 is CASSTEVQAFF. For the CDR3, the DNA is TGTGCCAGCAGTACCGAGGTTCAAGCTTTCTTT. Based on the CDR3 plus reference TRBV7-2 and TRBJ1-1, the full variable domain is GAGVSQSPSNKVTEKGKDVELRCDPISGHTALYWYRQSLGQGLEFLIYFQGNSAPDKSGLPSDRFSAERTGGSVSTLTIQRTQQEDSAVYLCASSTEVQAFFGQGTRLTVV.

The chain carries TRBV20-1 and TRBJ2-7; D not certain. V was pared by 0 bases and J by 3 bases, with 6 bases between. Germline V CDR1 and CDR2: DFQATT, SNEGSKA (reference sequence). This CDR3 has 12 amino acids. The CDR3: CSARDYHYEQYF. Written as DNA, the CDR3 is TGCAGTGCTAGAGATTACCACTACGAGCAGTACTTC.

The chain employs TRBV20-1 and TRBJ1-6; D not certain. This CDR3 region has 10 residues. The V end lost 5 bases, the J end lost 6 bases, and 2 bases lay between the germline ends. Germline V gene data show CDR1 as DFQATT and CDR2 as SNEGSKA (reference sequence). CDR3 residues: CSAANSPLHF. As DNA, the CDR3 is TGCAGTGCTGCTAATTCACCCCTCCACTTT.

CDR3 nucleotide sequence: TGTGCCAGCAGCTCCCCGGGACTAGCGGGAGCGCACGAGCAGTACTTC. The encoded protein is CASSSPGLAGAHEQYF. This chain connects TRBV7-6 to TRBJ2-7; 14 nucleotides line up with TRBD2. The germline V gene has CDR1 SGHVS and CDR2 FNYEAQ. The CDR3 is 16 residues long. After removal of 4 bases from V and 5 bases from J, the junction contained 7 bases not matched to a gene.

The J gene is TRBJ2-2, the V gene TRBV11-2, with D possibly matching TRBD1 (5 bases). The germline V gene has CDR1 SGHAT and CDR2 FQNNGV. With 4 bases removed from V and 8 bases from J, the gap between germline ends came to 11 bases. This CDR3 is built from 13 residues. The CDR3 region has the DNA TGTGCCAGCAGCTCAATAGGGGTGGGGGAGCTGTTTTTT. Residues: CASSSIGVGELFF.

This clonotype was found a few times. The chain has TRBV6-6 and TRBJ2-7; D is undetermined. Germline assignment: CDR1 MNHNY and CDR2 SVGAGI (reference sequence). The V and J ends lost 0 bases and 0 bases respectively, with 15 bases between them. The CDR3 runs 17 residues. CDR3: CASSYSNTLRHSYEQYF. CDR3 bases: TGTGCCAGCAGTTACTCTAATACCCTAAGACACTCCTACGAGCAGTACTTC.

This chain links TRBV6-5 with TRBJ2-1; 7 bases line up with TRBD2. In germline, CDR1 is MNHEY, CDR2 SVGAGI. V lost 10 bases to trimming and J lost 3 bases; unmatched junction nucleotides: 3. This CDR3 comprises 12 residues. CDR3 coding DNA: TGTGCCACCCAGCGGGACTACAATGAGCAGTTCTTC. Translation: CATQRDYNEQFF.

The chain couples TRBV6-5 to TRBJ2-1, with TRBD1 as a possible D gene (6 bases). The germline CDR1 and CDR2 sequences are MNHEY and SVGAGI. The CDR3 is made up of 15 amino acids. V dropped 6 bases and J dropped 2 bases, with 14 bases sitting between them. In nucleotides, the CDR3 is TGTGCCAGCAGACCTACAGGGTTGGCCTACAATGAGCAGTTCTTC. It codes for CASRPTGLAYNEQFF.

This clonotype has only one observation. The V gene is TRBV6-2 or TRBV6-3, the J gene TRBJ2-5; 8 nucleotides match TRBD2. V lost 6 bases and J lost 5; bases outside the gene matches: 8. The CDR3 is made up of 14 amino acids. CDR1 and CDR2 from the germline V gene are MNHEY and SVGEGT. The CDR3 sequence is CASSRAGVDETQYF. In DNA, the CDR3 is TGTGCCAGCAGCAGAGCGGGGGTCGACGAGACCCAGTACTTC.

In this sample, this clonotype turned up many times. The rearrangement links TRBV7-2 to TRBJ1-6; 9 nucleotides align to TRBD1. The germline CDR1 and CDR2 sequences are SGHTA and FQGNSA. Unmatched junction bases numbered 5, after V lost 4 bases and J lost 10 bases. The CDR3 extends over 14 amino acids. CDR3 residues: CASSSTGGESPLHF. CDR3 DNA: TGTGCCAGCAGCTCGACAGGGGGAGAGTCACCCCTCCACTTT.